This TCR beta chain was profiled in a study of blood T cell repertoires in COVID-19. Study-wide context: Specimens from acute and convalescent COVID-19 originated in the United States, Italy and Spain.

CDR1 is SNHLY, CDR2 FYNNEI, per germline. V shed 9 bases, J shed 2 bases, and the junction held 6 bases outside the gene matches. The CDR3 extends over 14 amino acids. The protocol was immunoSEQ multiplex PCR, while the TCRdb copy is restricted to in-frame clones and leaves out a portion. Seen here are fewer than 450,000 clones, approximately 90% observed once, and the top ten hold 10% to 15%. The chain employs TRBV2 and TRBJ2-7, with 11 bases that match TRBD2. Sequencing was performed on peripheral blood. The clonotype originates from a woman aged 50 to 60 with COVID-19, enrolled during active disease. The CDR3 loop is CASSKLAGAYEQYF. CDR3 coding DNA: TGTGCCAGTTCAAAACTAGCGGGGGCCTACGAGCAGTACTTC.